This T cell receptor (beta chain) was identified in a study of T cell responses to AZD1222 COVID-19 vaccine. Notes on the study in general: Mostly white British, mostly female donors; authors suggested clonal diversity may be underestimated. Two AZD1222 doses significantly raised spike-specific TCR breadth and depth over controls. Baseline seropositives among AZD1222 recipients totaled only 5 or 6. Close to half of all spike-specific TCRs reportedly target regions of the variants that are unmutated.

Repertoires were generated with immunoSEQ multiplex PCR, while TCRdb's copy carries only in-frame clones and drops some. Of 130,000 or so clones in the sample, 75% to 90% were seen once. The CDR3 loop spans 13 amino acids. Germline loops: CDR1 LGHNA, CDR2 YSLEER. Deletions cut 0 bases from V and 5 bases from J, with 7 bases between. Remarks on this clone: Its antigen is currently unknown.

The sample in question was peripheral blood, obtained on day 0 of AZD1222 vaccination. V and J are TRBV4-3 and TRBJ1-2; D unresolved. The TCR comes from an adult in good health. CDR3 amino acids: CASSQDSSYGYTF. CDR3 coding DNA: TGCGCCAGCAGCCAAGACTCCTCTTATGGCTACACCTTC.